Shown below are 16 T cell receptor beta chains from a single sample sequenced in a study of blood T cells in healthy people across ages (dated by TCRdb to about 2015). Receptor libraries were prepared by 5' RACE. Sequencing relied on an Illumina HiSeq 2500. A second PCR of roughly 7 to 11 cycles was performed with a sample-barcoded 5' primer and a J-beta primer mix. TCRdb ran its own pipeline on the public reads, namely fastp trimming at Q25 and MiXCR clone calling, and kept in-frame beta chains. Merged by CDR3 protein, the rows form single entries marked with the most common genes and DNA. In all, the sample holds about 1.8 million distinct CDR3 sequences, and 40% to 55% of those were seen once. In total, the top ten clones hold 2.1% of the sample. Source material: blood. The receptors originated from a woman aged 40 to 55 in good health.

As regards this clonotype: An end of the junction differs from the germline gene, which may be a read error. The chain carries TRBV3-1 and TRBJ1-2; a weak D match, TRBD1 (6 bases). Germline V lookup: CDR1 LGHDT, CDR2 YNNKEL (reference sequence). The CDR3 runs 14 residues. The chain's CDR3 is CACSKGGTGHGYTF. The DNA for the CDR3 is TGTGCCTGCAGCAAGGGAGGCACAGGGCATGGCTACACCTTC. Full variable domain (outside the CDR3, taken from reference TRBV3-1 and TRBJ1-2): DTAVSQTPKYLVTQMGNDKSIKCEQNLGHDTMYWYKQDSKKFLKIMFSYNNKELIINETVPNRFSPKSPDKAHLNLHINSLELGDSAVYFCACSKGGTGHGYTFGSGTRLTVV.

The chain joins TRBV7-9 to TRBJ2-2; TRBD1 matches 9 bases. The CDR3 is made up of 16 amino acids. J lost 7 bases, V lost 5 bases, and 11 bases had no gene match. CDR1 and CDR2 (germline): SEHNR, FQNEAQ (reference sequence). The CDR3, as DNA: TGTGCCAGCAGCAGAAATTCCGGGACAGGGATCGGGGAGCTGTTTTTT. This translates into CASSRNSGTGIGELFF.

In its sample, this clonotype was seen many times. The chain joins TRBV28 to TRBJ2-5; 9 bases map to TRBD1. J gave up 2 bases and V 4 bases, and 5 bases lay outside the gene matches. Germline assignment: CDR1 MDHEN and CDR2 SYDVKM. This CDR3 is built from 15 residues. The CDR3 loop is CASSSPGTGQETQYF. CDR3 in DNA: TGTGCCAGCAGTTCTCCCGGGACAGGGCAAGAGACCCAGTACTTC.

This clonotype was counted only a few times. The J gene is TRBJ1-4, the V gene TRBV13; D might be TRBD1 (5 bases). Trimming stripped 5 bases from V and 5 bases from J, with 18 bases between. This CDR3 is 16 amino acids long. Germline V gene sequence: CDR1 PRHDT, CDR2 FYEKMQ (reference sequence). The chain's CDR3 is CASSSRRHGGNEKLFF. The CDR3 DNA is TGTGCCAGCAGCAGTAGAAGACACGGGGGGAATGAAAAACTGTTTTTT.

V and J are TRBV7-9 and TRBJ1-5; TRBD1 aligns across 11 bases. V trimming: 1 base; J trimming: 2 bases; junction bases outside the gene matches: 7. There are 18 residues in the CDR3. Germline loops: CDR1 SEHNR, CDR2 FQNEAQ (reference sequence). The CDR3 DNA follows: TGTGCCAGCAGCTTAGATGAGGACAGGGGGCTAGGCAATCAGCCCCAGCATTTT. This gives the protein CASSLDEDRGLGNQPQHF.

This clonotype was seen more than once but under ten times. In DNA form, the CDR3 reads TGCAGTGCTAGTCTACACGGGGCGGCCTACGAGCAGTACTTC. It yields the protein CSASLHGAAYEQYF. The rearrangement uses TRBV20-1 and TRBJ2-5; perhaps D is TRBD1 or TRBD2 (5 bases each). The DNA end is a closer match to TRBJ2-7, so the J assignment may be wrong. The CDR3 length is 14 residues. Germline CDR1 reads DFQATT; CDR2 reads SNEGSKA (reference sequence).

The genes are TRBV5-1 and TRBJ1-1; no clear D gene. Germline assignment: CDR1 SGHRS and CDR2 YFSETQ. V lost 0 bases and J 0 bases, leaving 9 bases between the germline ends. The CDR3 runs 15 residues. The CDR3 loop is CASSLGGGMNTEAFF. The CDR3 DNA sequence: TGCGCCAGCAGCTTGGGGGGAGGAATGAACACTGAAGCTTTCTTT.

This chain links TRBV4-3 with TRBJ2-7; the D is unclear. The V end was cut by 0 bases, the J end by 5 bases, with 20 bases between. There are 17 residues in the CDR3. Germline V gene lookup returns CDR1 LGHNA and CDR2 YSLEER. The CDR3 loop reads CASSQDRLPYGGDEQYF. The CDR3 nucleotides read TGCGCCAGCAGCCAAGATCGGCTACCCTACGGTGGGGACGAGCAGTACTTC.

The chain couples TRBV7-9 to TRBJ2-3; D unresolved. The CDR3 loop spans 12 amino acids. Trimming pared 5 bases from V and 5 bases from J, leaving 8 bases between. Germline assignment: CDR1 SEHNR and CDR2 FQNEAQ (reference sequence). CDR3 residues: CASSTTKDTQYF. The CDR3 nucleotides are TGTGCCAGCAGCACCACTAAAGATACGCAGTATTTT.

This clonotype has at least ten counts. The chain employs TRBV27 and TRBJ1-2, with D possibly being TRBD1 (5 bases). The V gene lost 5 bases and the J gene lost 8 bases, with 21 bases spanning the gap. This CDR3 has 15 amino acids. Germline CDR1 MNHEY, CDR2 SMNVEV (reference sequence). In nucleotides, the CDR3 is TGTGCCAGCAGTCCCCAGGGAATTCCCTTGGGCGGCTACACCTTC. This sequence encodes CASSPQGIPLGGYTF.

V is TRBV7-2 and J is TRBJ2-3; 8 bases align to TRBD2. J gave up 4 bases and V 5 bases, and 8 bases lay outside the gene matches. Germline CDR1 is SGHTA and CDR2 is FQGNSA. The CDR3 runs to 15 residues. DNA for the CDR3: TGTGCCAGCAGCCCTCCCGGGGGGGCCCCAGATACGCAGTATTTT. Translating gives CASSPPGGAPDTQYF.

This clonotype was counted only a few times. The chain employs TRBV4-3 and TRBJ2-1; D uncertain. The CDR3 contains 15 residues. Per the germline V gene, CDR1 is LGHNA and CDR2 is YSLEER. With 0 bases removed from V and 6 bases from J, the gap between germline ends came to 12 bases. This CDR3 is CASSQDKTYRNEQFF. Here the CDR3 DNA reads TGCGCCAGCAGCCAAGATAAGACATATCGCAATGAGCAGTTCTTC.

The rearrangement joins TRBV12-3 or TRBV12-4 to TRBJ2-1; D is unresolved. The CDR3 consists of 12 residues. Between the trimmed V and J ends, which lost 4 bases and 10 bases, there was a span of 11 bases. The DNA for the CDR3 is TGTGCCAGCAGTTCAACTTTAGTCGAGCAGTTCTTC. It codes for CASSSTLVEQFF.

The rearrangement joins TRBV7-9 to TRBJ1-6, with D unclear. The CDR3 consists of 15 residues. Trimming took off 5 bases at V and 13 bases at J, with 21 bases between the two ends. Germline values: CDR1 SEHNR, CDR2 FQNEAQ (reference sequence). CDR3 in amino acids: CASSQLSGVRYPLHF. The CDR3 DNA reads TGTGCCAGCAGCCAGTTGTCCGGCGTAAGGTACCCCCTCCACTTT.

CDR3 region: CASRRAGEEETQYF. The CDR3 DNA reads TGTGCCAGCCGCCGGGCGGGGGAGGAAGAGACCCAGTACTTC. V usage is TRBV12-3 or TRBV12-4 and J usage is TRBJ2-5, with 7 bases fitting TRBD2. This CDR3 is built from 14 residues. The J segment lost 3 bases and the V segment lost 8 bases, leaving 9 bases of the junction unmatched.

The V gene is TRBV6-5, the J gene TRBJ1-4; TRBD1 matches 8 bases. The CDR3 covers 15 residues. Trimming removed 5 bases from V and 10 bases from J; junction bases left unmatched: 12. The germline gives CDR1 MNHEY, CDR2 SVGAGI. The CDR3 sequence: CASSHRGSRDGKLFF. Here the CDR3 DNA reads TGTGCCAGCAGTCACAGGGGGAGTCGGGATGGAAAACTGTTTTTT.